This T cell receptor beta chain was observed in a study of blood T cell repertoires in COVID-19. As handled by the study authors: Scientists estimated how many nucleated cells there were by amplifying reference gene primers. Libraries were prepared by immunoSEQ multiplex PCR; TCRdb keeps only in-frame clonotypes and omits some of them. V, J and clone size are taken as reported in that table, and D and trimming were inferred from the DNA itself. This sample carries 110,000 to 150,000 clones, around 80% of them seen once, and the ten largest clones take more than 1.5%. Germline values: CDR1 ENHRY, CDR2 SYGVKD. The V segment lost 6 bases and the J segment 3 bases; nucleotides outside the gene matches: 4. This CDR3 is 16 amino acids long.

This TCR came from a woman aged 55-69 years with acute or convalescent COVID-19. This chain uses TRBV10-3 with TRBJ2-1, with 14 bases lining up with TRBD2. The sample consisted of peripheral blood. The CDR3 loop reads CAIRGTSGSLYNEQFF. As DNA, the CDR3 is TGTGCCATCAGGGGGACTAGCGGGAGTCTCTACAATGAGCAGTTCTTC.